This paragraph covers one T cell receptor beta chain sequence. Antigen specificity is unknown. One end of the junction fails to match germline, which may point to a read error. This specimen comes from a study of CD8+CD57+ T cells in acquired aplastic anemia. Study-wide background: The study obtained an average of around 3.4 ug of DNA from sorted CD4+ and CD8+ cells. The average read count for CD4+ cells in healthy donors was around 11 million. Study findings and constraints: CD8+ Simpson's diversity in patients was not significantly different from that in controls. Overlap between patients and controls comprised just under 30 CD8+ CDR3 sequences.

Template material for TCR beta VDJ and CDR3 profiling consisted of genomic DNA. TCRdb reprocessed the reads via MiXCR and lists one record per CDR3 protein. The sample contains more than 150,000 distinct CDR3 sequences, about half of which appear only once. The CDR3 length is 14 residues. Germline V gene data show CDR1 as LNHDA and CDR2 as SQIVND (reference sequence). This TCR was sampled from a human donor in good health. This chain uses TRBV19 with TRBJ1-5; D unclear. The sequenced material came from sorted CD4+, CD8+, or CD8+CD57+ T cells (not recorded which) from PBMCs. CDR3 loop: CASSMGKAGGNQHF. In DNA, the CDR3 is TGTGCCAGCAGTATGGGAAAGGCAGGAGGCAATCAGCATTTT.